In its sample, the clone carrying this TCR beta chain ranks as medium-sized. Antigen specificity is unknown. This sample is part of a study of metastatic and nonmetastatic thyroid tumors. On the study more broadly: Comparative analysis of repertoires was undertaken across blood and tumor or nodule tissue obtained from malignant and benign thyroid patients. Study results and limitations: For both blood and tumor, malignant thyroid tumors reportedly showed significantly higher TCR beta diversity than benign nodules did.

As processed by the authors: Built for papillary thyroid cancer, a distant-metastasis classifier drew on CDR3 differences across clinicopathological groups. TCRdb reassembled clones from the PCR reads with MiXCR. The V and J calls and clone size are TCRdb's, not the authors'. Here the sample spans several thousand clones, roughly a third being singletons. Thyroid surgery had not been preceded by any treatment in any patient. This clonotype originated in a female donor with papillary thyroid cancer or a benign thyroid nodule (not recorded which). Some clones in this sample may be carry-over from other donors' samples. The source material was tumor tissue.

The CDR3 region has the DNA TGTGCCAGCAGCTTAAATCCCCGCGGGGCGATATACAATGAGCAGTTCTTC. Protein: CASSLNPRGAIYNEQFF. The chain recombines TRBV11-2 with TRBJ2-1; D may be TRBD2 (6 bases). Trimming shortened V by 2 bases and J by 4 bases, and 18 bases separated the two germline ends. Germline V gene data show CDR1 as SGHAT and CDR2 as FQNNGV. The CDR3 spans 17 residues.